Shown below are 11 T cell receptor beta chains from a single sample sequenced in a study of blood T cells in healthy people across ages. PCR was performed a second time for about 7 to 12 cycles using a sample-barcoded 5' primer and a J-beta primer mix. TCRdb re-analysed the 5' RACE reads in MiXCR, keeping a single row per CDR3 protein. The sample lists 800,000 or so distinct CDR3 sequences; 55% to 65% were seen once. Material for sequencing was blood. These receptor sequences come from a man younger than 45 in good health.

This clonotype was seen just once. The chain couples TRBV5-1 to TRBJ2-1; D unclear. Germline CDR1 and CDR2: SGHRS and YFSETQ. The CDR3 has 14 residues. V lost 9 bases and J 6 bases, leaving 19 bases between the germline ends. CDR3 in DNA: TGCGCCACCCAAGGACGGAGTACGGGCAATGAGCAGTTCTTC. Translated, it gives CATQGRSTGNEQFF.

The chain joins TRBV7-2 to TRBJ2-7; perhaps TRBD2 as D (5 bases). The CDR3 spans 13 residues. Germline CDR1 reads SGHTA; CDR2 reads FQGNSA. Trimming took off 5 bases at V and 6 bases at J, with 14 bases between the two ends. The CDR3 sequence is CASSPFEGGEQYF. CDR3 DNA sequence: TGTGCCAGCAGCCCCTTCGAGGGTGGCGAGCAGTACTTC.

The CDR3 DNA reads TGCAGCGTAGGGGCGGGACGGAGCAATCAGCCCCAGCATTTT. This codes for CSVGAGRSNQPQHF. This sequence joins TRBV29-1 and TRBJ1-5, with D possibly being TRBD1 (5 bases). V was cut by 6 bases and J by 1 base, with 13 bases left in between. CDR3 size: 14 residues. Looked up from germline, CDR1 is SQVTM and CDR2 is ANQGSEA.

V gene TRBV15 combines with J gene TRBJ2-3, with TRBD1 identical over 10 bases. The CDR3 sequence is 22 residues long. Per germline, CDR1 LNHNV and CDR2 YYDKDF (reference sequence). Germline trimming cut 5 bases from V and 2 bases from J; bases unmatched to any gene: 25. CDR3 protein: CATSPRRDRGELWSGHTDTQYF. In DNA form, the CDR3 reads TGTGCCACCAGCCCGAGGCGGGACAGGGGCGAACTTTGGAGCGGACACACAGATACGCAGTATTTT.

CDR3 sequence: CASTRANYGYTF. CDR3 sequence (DNA): TGTGCCAGCACGAGGGCTAACTATGGCTACACCTTC. The chain recombines TRBV7-2 with TRBJ1-2; D gene unclear. Per germline, CDR1 SGHTA and CDR2 FQGNSA. V was trimmed by 7 bases and J by 0 bases, leaving 6 bases between them. The CDR3 is 12 residues long.

V and J are TRBV4-2 and TRBJ1-6; 10 nucleotides line up with TRBD1. The CDR3 runs to 17 residues. Trimming at V came to 0 bases and at J to 10 bases, leaving 9 bases not matched to a gene. Germline V lookup: CDR1 LGHNA, CDR2 YNFKEQ. The CDR3 sequence is CASSQEGQGPWESPLHF. DNA of the CDR3: TGTGCCAGCAGCCAAGAGGGACAGGGGCCTTGGGAGTCACCCCTCCACTTT.

This clonotype was counted ten times or more. This chain joins TRBV10-3 and TRBJ2-6; a weak D match, TRBD1 (5 bases). This CDR3 is built from 15 residues. Trimming shortened V by 0 bases and J by 2 bases, and 5 bases separated the two germline ends. Per the germline V gene, CDR1 is ENHRY and CDR2 is SYGVKD. CDR3 in amino acids: CAISESGAGANVLTF. As DNA, the CDR3 is TGTGCCATCAGTGAGTCAGGGGCTGGGGCCAACGTCCTGACTTTC.

The V call is TRBV28, the J call TRBJ2-1; D is unresolved. With 7 bases removed from V and 6 bases from J, the gap between germline ends came to 13 bases. Germline CDR1 is MDHEN and CDR2 is SYDVKM. The CDR3 is 13 amino acids. The CDR3 spells CASTGLLGNEQFF. The DNA of the CDR3 is TGTGCCAGCACTGGCCTCCTCGGCAATGAGCAGTTCTTC.

The chain joins TRBV4-3 to TRBJ2-3, with D uncertain. CDR3 length equals 13 residues. In germline, CDR1 is LGHNA, CDR2 YSLEER. Trimming pared 4 bases from V and 2 bases from J, leaving 7 bases between. CDR3 in DNA: TGCGCCAGCAGCCGGTCCCACACAGATACGCAGTATTTT. Translated, it gives CASSRSHTDTQYF.

CDR3 in amino acids: CASSYSGVLGSSPLHF. DNA of the CDR3: TGTGCCAGCAGTTACTCCGGGGTCCTCGGTAGTTCACCCCTCCACTTT. V is TRBV6-5 and J is TRBJ1-6; D gene ambiguous. The CDR3 is 16 residues long. V was trimmed by 0 bases and J by 9 bases, leaving 15 bases between them. CDR1 is MNHEY and CDR2 is SVGAGI in the germline V gene.

The chain recombines TRBV21-1 with TRBJ2-5; no DNA check was done on the table's D call, TRBD1. TRBV21-1 is labeled a pseudogene. CDR3 length: 14 amino acids. The CDR3 DNA follows: TGTGCCAGCAGCAAACGGGACAGGGCCTACGGGCAGTACTTC. Its translation: CASSKRDRAYGQYF.